These 20 T cell receptor beta chains originate from one sample sequenced in a study of beta chain features in type 1 diabetes. Expressed TCRB transcripts were sequenced because the isolated RNA had all been reverse transcribed beforehand. Assay: immunoSEQ multiplex PCR; the TCRdb copy retains only in-frame clones and omits some. The sample lists some 360,000 clones, around 19% seen once, with around 0.04% in the top ten. Sequences were obtained from naive CD4+ T cells from blood. The source of these receptors is a woman aged 18-29 years in good health.

The chain uses TRBV5-4 and TRBJ2-3; TRBD2 aligns across 9 bases. The CDR3 has 16 amino acids. The germline CDR1 and CDR2 sequences are SGHNT and YYREEE (reference sequence). V lost 6 bases to trimming and J lost 5 bases; unmatched junction nucleotides: 13. CDR3 bases: TGTGCCAGCACCTTTGGGGCTAGCGGGGTCGAAGATACGCAGTATTTT. This encodes CASTFGASGVEDTQYF. Filled out from reference TRBV5-4 and TRBJ2-3, the complete variable domain reads ETGVTQSPTHLIKTRGQQVTLRCSSQSGHNTVSWYQQALGQGPQFIFQYYREEENGRGNFPPRFSGLQFPNYSSELNVNALELDDSALYLCASTFGASGVEDTQYFGPGTRLTVL.

This clone has a handful of counts. The V gene is TRBV2, the J gene TRBJ1-6; D is possibly TRBD1 (6 bases). The germline CDR1 and CDR2 sequences are SNHLY and FYNNEI. The CDR3 runs 15 residues. Trimming removed 5 bases at V and 1 base at J, with 9 bases between. The CDR3 DNA follows: TGTGCCAGCAGTTTACAGGGTTCCTATAATTCACCCCTCCACTTT. Protein sequence: CASSLQGSYNSPLHF.

The V gene is TRBV18, the J gene TRBJ2-2; possibly TRBD1 for D (7 bases). The length of the CDR3 is 17 residues. Germline loops: CDR1 KGHSH, CDR2 LQKENI. V was pared by 0 bases and J by 5 bases, with 16 bases between. The CDR3 region is CASSPPQGGEKTGELFF. Here the CDR3 DNA reads TGTGCCAGCTCACCACCGCAGGGGGGAGAGAAAACCGGGGAGCTGTTTTTT.

The CDR3 here is CSVAYPGELFF. For the CDR3, the DNA is TGCAGCGTTGCGTATCCCGGGGAGCTGTTTTTT. The J gene is TRBJ2-2, the V gene TRBV29-1; D is unresolved. The germline CDR1 and CDR2 sequences are SQVTM and ANQGSEA. This CDR3 has 11 residues. Trimming stripped 4 bases from V and 6 bases from J, with 6 bases between.

The chain has TRBV27 and TRBJ1-2, with D possibly being TRBD1 (6 bases). Trimming stripped 4 bases from V and 8 bases from J, with 17 bases between. Germline V gene data show CDR1 as MNHEY and CDR2 as SMNVEV (reference sequence). The CDR3 totals 14 residues. This CDR3 reads CASSSNGGPRGYTF. The CDR3 bases are TGTGCCAGCAGTTCGAACGGGGGGCCTCGGGGCTACACCTTC.

This clone has a handful of counts. DNA for the CDR3: TGTGCCACCAGCAGAGACAGGGCCTCGGGAAACACCATATATTTT. Residues: CATSRDRASGNTIYF. This chain joins TRBV15 and TRBJ1-3, with D possibly matching TRBD1 (5 bases). The CDR3 consists of 15 residues. The germline V gene encodes CDR1 LNHNV and CDR2 YYDKDF (reference sequence). Trimming removed 0 bases at V and 4 bases at J, with 10 bases between.

This chain joins TRBV6-5 and TRBJ1-6; perhaps TRBD1 as D (6 bases). V was pared by 6 bases and J by 6 bases, with 12 bases between. This CDR3 spans 14 amino acids. Germline CDR1 MNHEY, CDR2 SVGAGI. The CDR3 DNA is TGTGCCAGCAGCGTCGGACAGACTAATTCACCCCTCCACTTT. Translation gives CASSVGQTNSPLHF.

CDR3 DNA: TGTGCCAGCAGTGACGCGTCCGGAGTTCGGCCCCTCCACTTT. Translated: CASSDASGVRPLHF. The rearrangement uses TRBV6-1 and TRBJ1-6, with D uncertain. Germline CDR1 and CDR2: MNHNS and SASEGT. The CDR3 is made up of 14 amino acids. Trimming cost V 3 bases and J 13 bases, with 16 bases left between them.

The V and J genes are TRBV11-3 and TRBJ2-5, with a weak D call TRBD2 (6 bases). V lost 4 bases to trimming and J lost 2 bases, with 11 bases between them. This CDR3 contains 14 residues. Germline V CDR1 and CDR2: SGHNT, YENEEA. The CDR3, as DNA: TGTGCCAGCAGCTCGTTGGGGGGTCAAGAGACCCAGTACTTC. Amino acid sequence: CASSSLGGQETQYF.

This clone was detected only a few times. The gene calls are TRBV14 and TRBJ2-6, with 7 bases lining up with TRBD1. The CDR3 loop spans 18 amino acids. V gave up 6 bases and J gave up 0 bases; unmatched junction bases: 11. The germline gives CDR1 SGHDN, CDR2 FVKESK. CDR3 nucleotide sequence: TGTGCCAGCAGGAAGCTCGGACAGGTCGGCTCTGGGGCCAACGTCCTGACTTTC. It translates to CASRKLGQVGSGANVLTF.

The chain couples TRBV9 to TRBJ2-3, with 8 bases identical to TRBD1. Germline V gene sequence: CDR1 SGDLS, CDR2 YYNGEE. V dropped 4 bases and J dropped 3; count of bases not matched to a gene: 4. The length of the CDR3 is 14 residues. CDR3 sequence reads: CASSPRQGTDTQYF. In DNA, the CDR3 is TGTGCCAGCAGCCCTCGACAGGGGACAGATACGCAGTATTTT.

The rearrangement joins TRBV2 to TRBJ2-3; 8 bases are a match to TRBD2. This CDR3 contains 14 residues. Trimming cost V 3 bases and J 4 bases; bases outside gene matches: 3. CDR1 is SNHLY and CDR2 is FYNNEI in the germline V gene. The CDR3, as DNA: TGTGCCAGCAGTGACGGCGGGAGGTCAGATACGCAGTATTTT. It encodes CASSDGGRSDTQYF.

Only a few counts were recorded for this clone. The rearrangement joins TRBV27 to TRBJ2-1; 9 bases fit TRBD2. The CDR3 consists of 15 residues. Losses at the gene ends were 5 bases for V and 5 bases for J; bases not matched to a gene: 7. Germline CDR1 reads MNHEY; CDR2 reads SMNVEV (reference sequence). CDR3: CASSARLAVNNEQFF. CDR3 DNA: TGTGCCAGCAGTGCCCGACTAGCGGTGAACAATGAGCAGTTCTTC.

The J gene is TRBJ2-2, the V gene TRBV29-1; 7 bases are a match to TRBD1. With 7 bases clipped from V and 1 base from J, the junction kept 3 bases outside the gene matches. This CDR3 region has 13 residues. Germline-derived CDR1 and CDR2 are SQVTM and ANQGSEA. CDR3 nucleotides: TGCAGCGCCCGGACAGGGAACACCGGGGAGCTGTTTTTT. It is translated as CSARTGNTGELFF.

In this sample, this clone turned up a few times. The chain joins TRBV6-5 to TRBJ2-3; 7 nucleotides align to TRBD2. Trimming removed 5 bases from V and 6 bases from J; junction bases left unmatched: 11. The CDR3 has 15 amino acids. CDR1 is MNHEY and CDR2 is SVGAGI in the germline V gene. The CDR3 DNA sequence: TGTGCCAGCAGTGCTACTAGCGTGTTCGGGGATACGCAGTATTTT. Translation: CASSATSVFGDTQYF.

The genes are TRBV2 and TRBJ2-5, with 7 bases identical to TRBD2. The germline V gene encodes CDR1 SNHLY and CDR2 FYNNEI. V gave up 1 base and J gave up 5 bases; unmatched junction bases: 4. The CDR3 runs to 14 residues. The CDR3 is CASSEGRLAETQYF. DNA for the CDR3: TGTGCCAGCAGTGAAGGGAGACTAGCTGAGACCCAGTACTTC.

Details on this clone: Other nucleotide sequences in the sample specify the same CDR3. The CDR3 DNA reads TGCGCCAGCAGCTTGGGACTCGCCAGCTCCTACGAGCAGTACTTC. It encodes CASSLGLASSYEQYF. This sequence joins TRBV5-1 and TRBJ2-7; D is ambiguous. Between the trimmed V and J ends, which lost 0 bases and 0 bases, there was a span of 10 bases. Germline CDR1 is SGHRS and CDR2 is YFSETQ. The length of the CDR3 is 15 residues.

V usage is TRBV6-1 and J usage is TRBJ1-5, with TRBD1 identical over 7 bases. The germline V gene has CDR1 MNHNS and CDR2 SASEGT. V shed 4 bases and J 3 bases; nucleotides not matched to a gene: 12. The CDR3 is 17 residues long. The CDR3 coding sequence is TGTGCCAGCAGTGCCGGGACACAAAGGGGGCACAATCAGCCCCAGCATTTT. Translating gives CASSAGTQRGHNQPQHF.

The chain has TRBV5-1 and TRBJ2-1; 7 bases match TRBD2. The CDR3 is 15 amino acids. V shed 1 base, J shed 6 bases, and the junction held 7 bases outside the gene matches. In germline, CDR1 is SGHRS, CDR2 YFSETQ. The CDR3 sequence is CASSLSTSAFNEQFF. CDR3 nucleotide sequence: TGCGCCAGCAGCTTGTCTACTAGCGCCTTCAATGAGCAGTTCTTC.

The sample holds a few counts of this clone. The same CDR3 can be traced to other DNA sequences in this sample. The genes are TRBV5-6 and TRBJ2-7; the D is unclear. This CDR3 spans 12 amino acids. V lost 5 bases, J lost 3 bases, and 9 bases lay in between. Germline-derived CDR1 and CDR2 are SGHDT and YYEEEE. The CDR3 is CASSRRGYEQYF. CDR3 DNA sequence: TGTGCCAGCAGTCGGCGAGGCTACGAGCAGTACTTC.